This T cell receptor (beta chain) is drawn from a study of blood T cell repertoires in COVID-19 (dated by TCRdb to 2019 to 2021). Describing the broader study: The collaborator samples originated in the United States, Italy and Spain and spanned the acute and convalescent phases of COVID-19. The repertoires were made available in a free public database intended to serve as a resource for research on the immune response to SARS-CoV-2. A de-identified subject ID, COVID-19 status, age in years and sex were almost always included in the sample metadata. The material from the prospective study consisted of cDNA or gDNA derived from T cells, B-cell-depleted T cells, or PBMCs. HLA class I and class II types, where available, came from metadata supplied by the sample provider rather than from assay-based typing. The samples were drawn from the first 160 participants of the ongoing ImmuneRACE study and from 1,254 subjects provided by 6 global collaborators. Subjects who had been exposed to COVID-19, were actively infected with it, or had recovered from it provided the deeply sampled blood TCRbeta repertoires that made up the dataset.

Its CDR3 holds 13 amino acids, cysteine through phenylalanine. Of the read, only the CDR3 DNA is kept; its 39 bases are in frame from base 1. Trimming takes 7 bases from V and 8 bases from J, and the germline ends sit 15 bases apart. The germline V gene (reference sequence) specifies PRHDT as CDR1 and FYEKMQ as CDR2. The collaborating institutions used their own protocols to collect whole blood in K2EDTA tubes. For TCRbeta analysis, collaborators shipped samples in one of three forms: frozen whole blood, isolated PBMCs, or DNA extracted from either of those sample types. What the work shows at the level of the full study, not this receptor alone: The amount of clinical and demographic metadata varied by source and participant and was provided uncurated.

Of note for this clone: Its antigen is not yet known. The record has no base qualities; no much larger clone is one base away.

The immunoSEQ Assay, a bias-controlled multiplex PCR, was used to amplify TCRbeta CDR3 regions from genomic DNA. From the authors' description of their analysis: The number of nucleated cells in each sample was estimated from the amplification of reference gene primers within the assay. To quantify the absolute abundance of each unique TCRbeta CDR3 rearrangement, sequence reads were collapsed and filtered. For each sample, productive Simpson clonality was calculated as the square root of Simpson's diversity index over productive rearrangements. TCRdb holds this immuneACCESS table with in-frame rearrangements only. Some clones are missing; in checked studies, unresolved V genes explain under half, and the rest has no known cause. V, J and clone size reflect that table, while D and trimming were determined from the DNA. This sample holds under 100,000 clones; 85% to 90% were observed only once. The ten largest account for roughly 5.1% of the sample.

Recombination linked TRBV13 to TRBJ2-4; a tentative D match to TRBD2 spans 5 bases. The source material was peripheral blood. The sequence was obtained from a man aged 35 to 55 with acute or convalescent COVID-19. This receptor carries the CDR3 CASKAYLEDIQYF. At the DNA level, the sequence is TGTGCCAGCAAGGCCTACCTGGAGGACATTCAGTACTTC.